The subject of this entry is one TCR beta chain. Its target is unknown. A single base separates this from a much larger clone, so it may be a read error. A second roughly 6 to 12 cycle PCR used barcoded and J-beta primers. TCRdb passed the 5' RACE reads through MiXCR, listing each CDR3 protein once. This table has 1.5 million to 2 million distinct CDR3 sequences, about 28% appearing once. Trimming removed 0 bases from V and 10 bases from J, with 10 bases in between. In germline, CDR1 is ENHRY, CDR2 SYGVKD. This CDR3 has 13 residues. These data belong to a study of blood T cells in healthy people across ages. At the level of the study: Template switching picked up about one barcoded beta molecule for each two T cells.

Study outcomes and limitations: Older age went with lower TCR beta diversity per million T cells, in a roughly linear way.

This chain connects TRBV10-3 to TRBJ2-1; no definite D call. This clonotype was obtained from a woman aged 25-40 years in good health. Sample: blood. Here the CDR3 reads CAISESTTYEQFF. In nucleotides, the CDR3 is TGTGCCATCAGTGAGTCGACAACTTACGAGCAGTTCTTC.